The 4 T cell receptor beta chains below all came from one sample that was sequenced in a study of T cell responses to AZD1222 COVID-19 vaccine. Data came from immunoSEQ multiplex PCR; TCRdb stores just in-frame clones and leaves some out. The table lists about 120,000 clones, approximately 90% of them singletons. The sample here was peripheral blood, taken on day 0 of AZD1222 vaccination. The receptors here all came from an adult in good health.

This clone was counted once. The chain carries TRBV9 and TRBJ2-7, with a tentative D call TRBD2 (6 bases). This CDR3 comprises 13 residues. Germline CDR1 is SGDLS and CDR2 is YYNGEE. Trimming stripped 0 bases from V and 4 bases from J, with 8 bases between. CDR3 residues: CASSVGLGYEQYF. The DNA of the CDR3 is TGTGCCAGCAGCGTAGGACTAGGATACGAGCAGTACTTC.

This sequence joins TRBV29-1 and TRBJ2-7, with D maybe TRBD1 (6 bases). The CDR3 runs 12 residues. Germline assignment: CDR1 SQVTM and CDR2 ANQGSEA. Trimming took off 7 bases at V and 3 bases at J, with 13 bases between the two ends. The CDR3 region is CSARTALYEQYF. CDR3 bases: TGCAGCGCCCGGACAGCCCTCTACGAGCAGTACTTC.

The V gene is TRBV29-1, the J gene TRBJ2-7, with a weak D call TRBD1 (6 bases). The germline gives CDR1 SQVTM, CDR2 ANQGSEA. Trimming left V 0 bases short and J 4 bases short, with 10 bases between. This CDR3 is built from 13 residues. For the CDR3, the DNA is TGCAGCGTTGAAGAGGGGGCGGGTTACGAGCAGTACTTC. Encoded protein: CSVEEGAGYEQYF.

The chain links TRBV19 to TRBJ2-7; TRBD2 agrees at 11 bases. The V segment lost 2 bases and the J segment 6 bases; nucleotides outside the gene matches: 6. This CDR3 contains 15 residues. Germline assignment: CDR1 LNHDA and CDR2 SQIVND (reference sequence). The CDR3 sequence is CASSILAGGPLEQYF. CDR3 bases: TGTGCCAGTAGTATATTAGCGGGAGGGCCGCTCGAGCAGTACTTC.